This T cell receptor (beta chain) was sequenced during a study of blood T cell repertoires in COVID-19. Data came from immunoSEQ multiplex PCR; TCRdb stores just in-frame clones and leaves some out. The sample yields 130,000 or so clones, about four fifths seen once. This clone was found a few times. Sample: peripheral blood. The receptor's source is a human donor in a cohort sampled during active COVID-19.

CDR3 coding DNA: TGCGCCAGCAGCCGACTCCTTAGCGGGGCAAACAATGAGCAGTTCTTC. Its translation is CASSRLLSGANNEQFF. The J gene is TRBJ2-1, the V gene TRBV5-1; 8 bases agree with TRBD2. Germline V lookup: CDR1 SGHRS, CDR2 YFSETQ. The CDR3 length is 16 residues. V lost 4 bases to trimming and J lost 5 bases; unmatched junction nucleotides: 11.